This is a list of T cell receptor beta chains from one sample in a study of T cells in Graves' hyperthyroidism and ophthalmopathy. One entry per CDR3 protein, called by TCRdb with MiXCR from the multiplex PCR reads. The data show about 480,000 distinct CDR3 sequences, approximately 15% seen once. The sequenced sample consisted of blood. These receptors all stem from a young woman with Graves' hyperthyroidism. Each CDR3 is given with its conserved first and last residue. The order of the fields is clone size, D gene, J gene, V gene, CDR3 protein, CDR3 DNA. A D gene is named only where the DNA matches it firmly. The listing skips clone size in some rows; elsewhere it reads once, few, many or a size class.

NA,TRBD1,TRBJ1-1,TRBV5-1,CASRTGQGEAFF,TGCGCCAGCAGAACGGGACAGGGGGAAGCTTTCTTT
NA,TRBD1,TRBJ2-6,TRBV5-1,CASSLVIGGDYAGANVLTF,TGCGCCAGCAGCTTGGTTATAGGGGGCGATTACGCTGGGGCCAACGTCCTGACTTTC
NA,TRBD1,TRBJ1-3,TRBV5-5,CASSLDRGGGNTIYF,TGTGCCAGCAGCCTTGACAGGGGTGGAGGAAACACCATATATTTT
many,TRBD1,TRBJ1-2,TRBV11-2,CASSPGGTGGYGYTF,TGTGCCAGCAGCCCAGGCGGGACAGGGGGCTATGGCTACACCTTC
many,NA,TRBJ1-2,TRBV2,CAIGRGYYGYTF,TGTGCCATCGGTAGGGGGTACTATGGCTACACCTTC
few,NA,TRBJ2-5,TRBV3-1,CASSQSLLGGGETQYF,TGTGCCAGCAGCCAATCTCTATTAGGAGGGGGAGAGACCCAGTACTTC
many,NA,TRBJ2-1,TRBV27,CASWRSSYNEQFF,TGTGCCAGCTGGAGGAGCTCCTACAATGAGCAGTTCTTC
many,NA,TRBJ2-3,TRBV10-3,CAISESRSTSTDTQYF,TGTGCCATCAGTGAGTCACGGAGCACGAGCACAGATACGCAGTATTTT
many,NA,TRBJ2-6,TRBV2,CASSGDSGANVLTF,TGTGCCAGCAGTGGAGACTCTGGGGCCAACGTCCTGACTTTC
once,TRBD2,TRBJ2-1,TRBV12-3/TRBV12-4,CASSPPGLAGSGSYNEQFF,TGTGCCAGCAGTCCCCCGGGACTAGCGGGATCTGGCTCCTACAATGAGCAGTTCTTC
NA,TRBD2,TRBJ2-3,TRBV29-1,CSVGLAGVVYRTDTQYF,TGCAGCGTTGGGCTAGCGGGAGTGGTTTATAGGACAGATACGCAGTATTTT
few,NA,TRBJ2-7,TRBV5-1,CASRRGPERDGAYEQYF,TGCGCCAGCAGGAGAGGACCCGAACGGGACGGAGCCTACGAGCAGTACTTC
many,TRBD1,TRBJ2-7,TRBV12-3/TRBV12-4,CASRTGAYEQYF,TGTGCCAGCCGGACAGGGGCCTACGAGCAGTACTTC
many,TRBD1,TRBJ1-1,TRBV3-1,CASSTRTGKTEAFF,TGTGCCAGCAGCACCCGGACAGGGAAAACTGAAGCTTTCTTT
NA,NA,TRBJ2-1,TRBV7-9,CASRTSGGHNEQFF,TGTGCCAGCAGAACCTCTGGGGGCCACAATGAGCAGTTCTTC
many,TRBD1,TRBJ1-5,TRBV20-1,CSALARGRFQPQHF,TGCAGTGCTTTAGCCAGGGGGCGCTTCCAGCCCCAGCATTTT
many,TRBD2,TRBJ2-5,TRBV6-1,CASSTPGGGQGETQYF,TGTGCCAGCAGTACCCCGGGCGGGGGGCAAGGAGAGACCCAGTACTTC
NA,TRBD2,TRBJ2-3,TRBV20-1,CSAPAGATDTQYF,TGCAGTGCTCCAGCGGGAGCCACAGATACGCAGTATTTT
NA,TRBD2,TRBJ2-3,TRBV10-3,CAISAGLAGDTDTQYF,TGTGCCATCAGCGCGGGACTAGCGGGAGATACAGATACGCAGTATTTT
many,NA,TRBJ2-1,TRBV24-1,CATSDGRYNEQFF,TGTGCCACCAGTGATGGCAGATACAATGAGCAGTTCTTC
many,NA,TRBJ1-1,TRBV30,CAWSKFGQMNTEAFF,TGTGCCTGGAGTAAGTTCGGACAGATGAACACTGAAGCTTTCTTT
many,NA,TRBJ2-3,TRBV11-2,CASSFGSPDTQYF,TGTGCCAGCAGCTTCGGGAGTCCGGATACGCAGTATTTT
many,TRBD1,TRBJ2-1,TRBV18,CASSQGTVAYNEQFF,TGTGCCAGCTCACAAGGGACAGTAGCCTACAATGAGCAGTTCTTC
many,NA,TRBJ1-1,TRBV20-1,CSATPPSGRSNTEAFF,TGCAGTGCTACCCCTCCGTCCGGCAGATCGAACACTGAAGCTTTCTTT
NA,TRBD2,TRBJ2-3,TRBV24-1,CATRGLAGTDTQYF,TGTGCCACCAGGGGACTAGCGGGGACAGATACGCAGTATTTT
NA,NA,TRBJ2-1,TRBV7-8,CASSPGAGYNEQFF,TGTGCCAGCAGCCCCGGGGCGGGATACAATGAGCAGTTCTTC
once,TRBD1,TRBJ1-5,TRBV19,CASILYEGAEDQPQHF,TGTGCCAGTATCTTATATGAGGGGGCGGAGGATCAGCCCCAGCATTTT
many,NA,TRBJ2-7,TRBV19,CASSIGRSSYEQYF,TGTGCCAGTAGTATCGGCAGGAGCTCCTACGAGCAGTACTTC
many,NA,TRBJ2-3,TRBV11-1,CASSLRTTSDTQYF,TGTGCCAGCAGCTTGAGGACAACATCGGATACGCAGTATTTT
few,NA,TRBJ2-7,TRBV11-2,CASSLGGDTRGGDEQYF,TGTGCCAGCAGCTTAGGGGGGGACACCAGGGGGGGAGACGAGCAGTACTTC
many,NA,TRBJ2-4,TRBV30,CAWSYPGASENIQYF,TGTGCCTGGAGTTACCCTGGGGCCTCGGAAAACATTCAGTACTTC
many,TRBD1,TRBJ1-6,TRBV10-3,CAISQGGTANSPLHF,TGTGCCATCAGTCAGGGGGGAACAGCTAATTCACCCCTCCACTTT
NA,NA,TRBJ2-7,TRBV10-1,CASSATDRASYEQYF,TGCGCCAGCAGTGCTACAGACCGAGCTTCCTACGAGCAGTACTTC
NA,NA,TRBJ1-6,TRBV12-3/TRBV12-4,CASSFPRTEPNSPLHF,TGTGCCAGCAGTTTCCCTCGGACGGAACCTAATTCACCCCTCCACTTT
many,NA,TRBJ1-4,TRBV3-1,CASSQVEGLDEKLFF,TGTGCCAGCAGCCAAGTGGAGGGTCTGGATGAAAAACTGTTTTTT
many,NA,TRBJ2-1,TRBV20-1,CSAMGSGLVNEQFF,TGCAGTGCTATGGGGTCGGGATTGGTCAATGAGCAGTTCTTC
many,NA,TRBJ2-3,TRBV7-9,CASSSSYWTDTQYF,TGTGCCAGCAGCTCCTCATATTGGACAGATACGCAGTATTTT
few,TRBD1,TRBJ1-2,TRBV7-9,CASSLVGQAPYGYTF,TGTGCCAGCAGCTTAGTGGGACAGGCACCCTATGGCTACACCTTC